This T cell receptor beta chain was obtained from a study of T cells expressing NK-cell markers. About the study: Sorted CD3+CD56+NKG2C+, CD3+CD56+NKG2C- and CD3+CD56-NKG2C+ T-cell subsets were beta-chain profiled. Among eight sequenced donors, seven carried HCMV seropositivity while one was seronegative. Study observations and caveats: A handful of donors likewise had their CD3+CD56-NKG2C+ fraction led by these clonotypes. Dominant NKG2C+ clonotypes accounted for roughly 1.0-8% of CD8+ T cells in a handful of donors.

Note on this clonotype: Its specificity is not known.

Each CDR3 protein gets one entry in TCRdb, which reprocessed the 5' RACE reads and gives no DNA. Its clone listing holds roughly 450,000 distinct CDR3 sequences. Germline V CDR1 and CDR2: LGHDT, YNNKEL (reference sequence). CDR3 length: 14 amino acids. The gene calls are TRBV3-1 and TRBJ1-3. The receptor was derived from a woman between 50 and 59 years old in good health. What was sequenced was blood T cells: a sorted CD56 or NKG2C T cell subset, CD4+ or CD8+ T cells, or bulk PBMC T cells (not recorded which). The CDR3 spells CASKRSEGKDTIYF.